These T cell receptor beta chains were read from a single sample in a study of T-cell reconstitution after alpha-beta-depleted transplantation in children. TCRdb passed the PCR reads through MiXCR, listing each CDR3 protein once. The data contain over 90,000 distinct CDR3 sequences, around 5.9% of them singletons. Sample: PBMCs, mostly from graft donor cells, taken 60 days after TCRalphabeta/CD19-depleted stem cell transplant. These receptors came from a female patient aged 2-9 years who had a stem cell transplant for Fanconi anemia, so the T cells may come from the graft donor. CDR3s include the opening cysteine and the closing phenylalanine or tryptophan. The D gene is left open where the match is weak. Clone size is shown for a subset of rows, as once, few, many or a class of expanded clone.

TRBV29-1	TRBJ2-7	many	.	TGCAGCGTTGTGGCGGGACCCTACGAGCAGTACTTC	CSVVAGPYEQYF
TRBV11-1	TRBJ2-6	.	TRBD1	TGTACCAGCAGTTTGTGGACAGGGGGCTATACCCCTGGGGCCAACGTCCTGACTTTC	CTSSLWTGGYTPGANVLTF
TRBV28	TRBJ2-4	many	.	TGTGCCAGCAGTTTACGCGTGGTCAAAAACATTCAGTACTTC	CASSLRVVKNIQYF
TRBV7-2	TRBJ2-2	many	.	TGTGCCAGCAGCTCGCGAGGGGGGACCGGGGAGCTGTTTTTT	CASSSRGGTGELFF
TRBV11-3	TRBJ2-2	many	.	TGTGCCAGCAGCTTAGTAGGTTCCACCGGGGAGCTGTTTTTT	CASSLVGSTGELFF
TRBV20-1	TRBJ2-7	many	TRBD2	TGCAGTGCTAGACCGACTAGCGGGGGGGCGTGGGAGCAGTACTTC	CSARPTSGGAWEQYF
TRBV19	TRBJ2-2	.	.	TGTGCCAGTAGTATCCGAGGGATCCCCGGGGAGCTGTTTTTT	CASSIRGIPGELFF
TRBV20-1	TRBJ2-3	many	TRBD2	TGCAGTGCCACAAAGCGGGAGGCTAGAGATACGCAGTATTTT	CSATKREARDTQYF
TRBV5-6	TRBJ2-1	many	TRBD1	TGTGCCAGCAGCAAACAAACCTGGACAGGGAGCTATGAGCAGTTCTTC	CASSKQTWTGSYEQFF
TRBV7-3	TRBJ2-3	many	.	TGTGCCAGCAGCTTCTCGACCGGGAAAAAGTATTTT	CASSFSTGKKYF
TRBV3-1	TRBJ2-1	.	TRBD2	TGTGCCAGCAGCCAAGCGGGAGGGCCCAATGAGCAGTTCTTC	CASSQAGGPNEQFF
TRBV12-3/TRBV12-4	TRBJ2-7	many	.	TGTGCCAGCTCTGGCGTGGGCTACGAGCAGTACTTC	CASSGVGYEQYF
TRBV7-2	TRBJ1-1	many	.	TGTGCCAGCAGCTTAGTCGGCGGGGGTTTTGGAAACACTGAAGCTTTCTTT	CASSLVGGGFGNTEAFF
TRBV12-3/TRBV12-4	TRBJ2-2	many	.	TGTGCCAGCAGTCCCCGCAGGAGAGGGGACGGGGAGCTGTTTTTT	CASSPRRRGDGELFF
TRBV3-1	TRBJ2-6	.	TRBD1	TGTGCCAGCAGCCGAGTCCCGGGACAGGGGTCTGGGGCCAACGTCCTGACTTTC	CASSRVPGQGSGANVLTF
TRBV7-6	TRBJ2-3	many	.	TGTGCCAGCAGCTTAACTAGAAAAGAAACGCAGTATTTT	CASSLTRKETQYF
TRBV7-9	TRBJ2-2	.	.	TGTGCCAGCAGCCCTGGCTGGACCGGGGAGCTGTTTTTT	CASSPGWTGELFF
TRBV12-3/TRBV12-4	TRBJ2-7	many	.	TGTGCCAGCAGTTTACGGGGCGAGCAGTACTTC	CASSLRGEQYF
TRBV7-9	TRBJ1-1	many	.	TGTGCCAGCAGCTTAATCGAGGGGAACACTGAAGCTTTCTTT	CASSLIEGNTEAFF
TRBV10-3	TRBJ1-4	.	.	TGTGCCATCAGTGAGTTCAGGGCGACTAATGAAAAACTGTTTTTT	CAISEFRATNEKLFF
TRBV28	TRBJ2-5	many	.	TGTGCCAGCAGTTTGGGCCCCGAGGACCAGTACTTC	CASSLGPEDQYF
TRBV6-5	TRBJ1-6	.	TRBD1	TGTGCCAGCAGTTACATGACAGGGGGCTCCTATAATTCACCCCTCCACTTT	CASSYMTGGSYNSPLHF
TRBV18	TRBJ2-7	.	.	TGTGCCAGCTCACCACAATCGAGTGCATTTCTGTACGAGCAGTACTTC	CASSPQSSAFLYEQYF
TRBV20-1	TRBJ2-7	few	TRBD1	TGCAGTGCTAGAGATGGCGGGACAGGGAAGTTGGAGCAGTACTTC	CSARDGGTGKLEQYF
TRBV5-1	TRBJ2-5	many	.	TGCGCCAGCAGCTTTATGGAGACCCAGTACTTC	CASSFMETQYF
TRBV20-1	TRBJ2-5	.	TRBD2	TGCAGTGCTAGTTCGACTAGCCGCCGGGAGACCCAGTACTTC	CSASSTSRRETQYF
TRBV12-3/TRBV12-4	TRBJ1-2	few	.	TGTGCCAGCAGGAAGACCAGGGGTGGCTATGGCTACACCTTC	CASRKTRGGYGYTF
TRBV12-3/TRBV12-4	TRBJ2-3	once	.	TGTACCAGCAGTTTAAGGTTAGACATCCAAGGGTTCGCAGATACGCAGTATTTT	CTSSLRLDIQGFADTQYF
TRBV20-1	TRBJ2-7	many	TRBD2	TGCAGTGCTTCCTGGGGGGGAGGCCCCTACGAGCAGTACTTC	CSASWGGGPYEQYF
TRBV5-1	TRBJ1-6	many	.	TGCGCCAGCAGCTCGTCAAATTCACCCCTCCACTTT	CASSSSNSPLHF
TRBV7-2	TRBJ2-3	few	TRBD2	TGTGCCAGCAGCTTAGCGGGGGGGATCACAGATACGCAGTATTTT	CASSLAGGITDTQYF
TRBV10-3	TRBJ2-5	many	.	TGTGCCATCAGTGGTTCAGGGTTAGGGGAGACCCAGTACTTC	CAISGSGLGETQYF
TRBV18	TRBJ2-3	many	.	TGTGCCAGCTCACCATCAGAACCGCGCCGGGATACGCAGTATTTT	CASSPSEPRRDTQYF
TRBV20-1	TRBJ2-3	many	.	TGCAGTGCTAGAGGCCCTAGCTGGGGTCCAGATACGCAGTATTTT	CSARGPSWGPDTQYF
TRBV28	TRBJ2-7	many	TRBD1	TGTGCCAGCAGTTCACCTCGACAGGGGCCAGACTACGAGCAGTACTTC	CASSSPRQGPDYEQYF